This T cell receptor (beta chain) was retrieved from a study of cytomegalovirus exposure and HLA in healthy donors. The study ran its PCR with 60 Vbeta and 13 Jbeta primers. The data were produced by immunoSEQ multiplex PCR, yet TCRdb's version contains in-frame clones alone and is incomplete. The repertoire holds some 130,000 clones, with 70% to 90% as singletons. With respect to this clone: Germline and junction disagree at one end, which may indicate a read error.

The CDR3 has 15 amino acids. Germline V gene sequence: CDR1 SSHAT, CDR2 FNYEAQ (reference sequence). The sequenced sample was PBMCs. The clonotype was recovered from a woman aged 35 to 49 in good health and CMV-seropositive. V is TRBV7-7 and J is TRBJ2-7; a possible D gene is TRBD2 (6 bases). The CDR3 DNA reads TGTGCTAGCAGCCCTAATGCGGGAACCTCCTACGAGCAGTACTTC. It translates to CASSPNAGTSYEQYF. The variable domain in full, with the rest retrieved from reference TRBV7-7 and TRBJ2-7, is GAGVSQSPRYKVTKRGQDVTLRCDPISSHATLYWYQQALGQGPEFLTYFNYEAQPDKSGLPSDRFSAERPEGSISTLTIQRTEQRDSAMYRCASSPNAGTSYEQYFGPGTRLTVT.